Shown below are 19 T cell receptor beta chains from a single sample sequenced in a study of a mutant IDH1 vaccine in newly diagnosed glioma (dated by TCRdb to about 2021). Receptor amplification or capture employed the immunoSEQ multiplex PCR assay. Imported from immuneACCESS, the table was reduced by TCRdb to in-frame sequences with V and J called. These copies leave out some clones; in studies compared against another copy, an unresolved V gene accounts for under half, and the cause of the remainder is not known. For this sample there are around 50,000 clones; roughly 89% appear just once. Jointly, the top ten make up 2% to 3% of the sample. The time point tag for this specimen amounts to: baseline, week 1 (first vaccination visit). Reading the label with the study, this specimen's treatment or condition is: pre-vaccination baseline after standard-of-care therapy. Sequenced here: PBMCs, sampled from a glioma patient treated with radiotherapy, temozolomide or both. The receptor source for this set is a man aged 35 to 55 with glioma.

This chain links TRBV6-5 with TRBJ1-4; TRBD1 matches 7 bases. The CDR3 covers 14 residues. With V trimmed by 5 bases and J by 8 bases, 8 bases remained unmatched. Germline V gene sequence: CDR1 MNHEY, CDR2 SVGAGI. CDR3 protein: CASSPYRGGEKLFF. The CDR3 region has the DNA TGTGCCAGCAGTCCCTACAGGGGAGGCGAAAAACTGTTTTTT.

The J gene is TRBJ2-2, the V gene TRBV19; 7 nucleotides line up with TRBD2. Looked up from germline, CDR1 is LNHDA and CDR2 is SQIVND (reference sequence). The CDR3 contains 16 residues. The trim removed 7 bases at V and 5 bases at J, leaving 13 bases unmatched. The CDR3 is CASKVDGRSQTGELFF. The CDR3 DNA reads TGTGCCAGTAAGGTGGACGGGAGGTCGCAAACCGGGGAGCTGTTTTTT.

This clone occurred once. V and J are TRBV5-5 and TRBJ2-2; the match to TRBD1 covers 7 bases. Trimming removed 1 base from V and 8 bases from J; junction bases left unmatched: 5. From germline, CDR1 is SGHKS and CDR2 YYEKEE (reference sequence). The CDR3 extends over 14 amino acids. The CDR3, as DNA: TGTGCCAGCAGCTTGATACAGGGGAGTGGGGAGCTGTTTTTT. This gives the protein CASSLIQGSGELFF.

The rearrangement joins TRBV6-5 to TRBJ2-7, with TRBD1 matching 7 bases. CDR3 size: 13 residues. Germline CDR1 reads MNHEY; CDR2 reads SVGAGI. Trimming removed 6 bases from V and 6 bases from J; junction bases left unmatched: 8. CDR3 region: CASRSPGTVEQYF. CDR3 DNA: TGTGCCAGCAGATCACCAGGGACAGTCGAGCAGTACTTC.

V and J are TRBV7-9 and TRBJ2-1; D is possibly TRBD1 or TRBD2 (5 bases each). Per germline, CDR1 SEHNR and CDR2 FQNEAQ (reference sequence). V was pared by 2 bases and J by 8 bases, with 10 bases between. There are 13 residues in the CDR3. DNA for the CDR3: TGTGCCAGCAGCTTATGGGGGACCGATGAGCAGTTCTTC. Its protein product is CASSLWGTDEQFF. The entire variable domain, with the rest obtained from reference TRBV7-9 and TRBJ2-1, is as follows: DTGVSQNPRHKITKRGQNVTFRCDPISEHNRLYWYRQTLGQGPEFLTYFQNEAQLEKSRLLSDRFSAERPKGSFSTLEIQRTEQGDSAMYLCASSLWGTDEQFFGPGTRLTVL.

The chain has TRBV10-3 and TRBJ2-7, with D possibly being TRBD1 or TRBD2 (6 bases each). Trimming pared 2 bases from V and 0 bases from J, leaving 11 bases between. CDR3 size: 15 residues. The V gene's germline CDR1 is ENHRY and CDR2 SYGVKD. CDR3 amino acids: CAISEGGGGSYEQYF. The CDR3 coding sequence is TGTGCCATCAGTGAGGGCGGAGGGGGCTCCTACGAGCAGTACTTC.

This clone was picked up a small number of times. The rearrangement uses TRBV7-2 and TRBJ1-1; D is undetermined. V gave up 6 bases and J gave up 6 bases, with 11 bases separating them. This CDR3 has 12 amino acids. The germline V gene has CDR1 SGHTA and CDR2 FQGNSA. This chain's CDR3 is CASSPDFAEAFF. CDR3 DNA: TGTGCCAGCAGTCCTGACTTCGCTGAAGCTTTCTTT.

The chain is built from TRBV5-6 and TRBJ2-7; D remains ambiguous. V lost 4 bases, J lost 3 bases, and 17 bases lay in between. CDR3 length: 15 residues. Germline-derived CDR1 and CDR2 are SGHDT and YYEEEE. The CDR3 region has the DNA TGTGCCAGCAGCCCCCTGGACGTTCTTGGCTACGAGCAGTACTTC. Protein: CASSPLDVLGYEQYF. Based on the CDR3 plus reference TRBV5-6 and TRBJ2-7, the full variable domain is DAGVTQSPTHLIKTRGQQVTLRCSPKSGHDTVSWYQQALGQGPQFIFQYYEEEERQRGNFPDRFSGHQFPNYSSELNVNALLLGDSALYLCASSPLDVLGYEQYFGPGTRLTVT.

The CDR3 DNA follows: TGCAGCGTCGCAGGGAGCAACACTGAAGCTTTCTTT. This translates into CSVAGSNTEAFF. This rearrangement joins TRBV29-1 to TRBJ1-1; maybe TRBD1 (5 bases). The germline V gene encodes CDR1 SQVTM and CDR2 ANQGSEA. Trimming removed 6 bases from V and 2 bases from J, with 10 bases in between. This CDR3 comprises 12 residues.

This chain connects TRBV19 to TRBJ2-6; D is undetermined. CDR3 length: 14 residues. Germline V gene sequence: CDR1 LNHDA, CDR2 SQIVND (reference sequence). V dropped 2 bases and J dropped 3 bases, with 5 bases sitting between them. CDR3 DNA: TGTGCCAGTAGTATACCGGGTGGGGCCAACGTCCTGACTTTC. It is translated as CASSIPGGANVLTF.

The rearrangement links TRBV25-1 to TRBJ2-1; the D call may be TRBD1 or TRBD2 (5 bases each). The CDR3 length is 14 residues. Germline CDR1 and CDR2: MGHDK and SYGVNS. V was pared by 9 bases and J by 0 bases, with 12 bases between. Written as DNA, the CDR3 is TGTGCCAGTAGGGGACCCCTCTCCTACAATGAGCAGTTCTTC. It specifies CASRGPLSYNEQFF.

The J gene is TRBJ1-2, the V gene TRBV7-9; TRBD1 matches at 9 bases. Germline V gene sequence: CDR1 SEHNR, CDR2 FQNEAQ (reference sequence). V shed 5 bases, J shed 1 base, and the junction held 5 bases outside the gene matches. CDR3 size: 15 residues. CDR3 loop: CASSIGQGLNYGYTF. CDR3 in DNA: TGTGCCAGCAGCATCGGACAGGGGCTTAACTATGGCTACACCTTC.

The rearrangement uses TRBV7-9 and TRBJ2-2; D might be TRBD2 (6 bases). The germline gives CDR1 SEHNR, CDR2 FQNEAQ (reference sequence). V was clipped by 1 base and J by 6 bases, with 15 bases between them. The CDR3 extends over 16 amino acids. DNA for the CDR3: TGTGCCAGCAGCTTAGTAGGCGGGATATTCTCCGGGGAGCTGTTTTTT. This gives the protein CASSLVGGIFSGELFF.

This clone has only one observation. The chain couples TRBV5-3 to TRBJ2-3; D gene uncertain. TRBV5-3 is an ORF, and what it does is uncertain. The CDR3 totals 15 residues. V lost 3 bases and J 2 bases, leaving 13 bases between the germline ends. The CDR3 region has the DNA TGTGCCAGAAGCTCGCCGATAGGGAACACAGATACGCAGTATTTT. Translating it yields CARSSPIGNTDTQYF.

The CDR3 DNA reads TGTGCCAGTAGTATAGCCTATAGCAATCAGCCCCAGCATTTT. Protein product: CASSIAYSNQPQHF. This rearrangement joins TRBV19 to TRBJ1-5; D gene uncertain. This CDR3 contains 14 residues. Trimming pared 1 base from V and 0 bases from J, leaving 4 bases between. CDR1 LNHDA and CDR2 SQIVND come from the germline V gene (reference sequence).

The chain couples TRBV27 to TRBJ2-7; 8 bases align to TRBD2. The J segment lost 4 bases and the V segment lost 8 bases, leaving 7 bases of the junction unmatched. CDR3 length: 13 residues. CDR1 is MNHEY, CDR2 SMNVEV, per germline (reference sequence). The CDR3: CASSQRGRYEQYF. The CDR3 nucleotides are TGTGCCAGCTCCCAGCGGGGGAGGTACGAGCAGTACTTC.

The rearrangement uses TRBV7-9 and TRBJ1-2, with D unclear. V was shortened by 1 base and J by 6 bases, with 9 bases between the two germline ends. This CDR3 comprises 13 residues. The germline V gene has CDR1 SEHNR and CDR2 FQNEAQ (reference sequence). CDR3 amino acids: CASSLDRNDGYTF. The CDR3 DNA reads TGTGCCAGCAGCTTAGACAGAAACGATGGCTACACCTTC.

This chain links TRBV10-1 with TRBJ2-1; 10 nucleotides line up with TRBD2. The CDR3 is 16 amino acids. V lost 3 bases and J lost 3; bases outside the gene matches: 5. The germline V gene encodes CDR1 WNHNN and CDR2 SYGVQD (reference sequence). CDR3 sequence reads: CASSDISGRVYNEQFF. CDR3 sequence (DNA): TGCGCCAGCAGTGATATCAGCGGGAGGGTCTACAATGAGCAGTTCTTC.

This sequence joins TRBV5-5 and TRBJ2-1, with D maybe TRBD2 (6 bases). The CDR3 sequence is 12 residues long. Germline V gives CDR1 SGHKS, CDR2 YYEKEE (reference sequence). Trimming pared 3 bases from V and 8 bases from J, leaving 9 bases between. The CDR3 region has the DNA TGTGCCAGCAGCTCCCTAGCGTATGAGCAGTTCTTC. It yields the protein CASSSLAYEQFF. Supplemented by reference TRBV5-5 and TRBJ2-1, the full variable domain reads DAGVTQSPTHLIKTRGQQVTLRCSPISGHKSVSWYQQVLGQGPQFIFQYYEKEERGRGNFPDRFSARQFPNYSSELNVNALLLGDSALYLCASSSLAYEQFFGPGTRLTVL.